The 31 T cell receptor beta chains below all came from one sample that was sequenced in a study of blood T cells in healthy people across ages (dated by TCRdb to 2013 to 2016). The library came from 5' RACE. The listed sequencing device is Illumina HiSeq 2500. A second 7 to 11 cycle PCR used a sample-barcoded 5' primer and a J-beta primer mix. The public reads were reanalyzed by TCRdb: fastp trimming at Q25, MiXCR alignment, in-frame beta chains only. Rows are unified per CDR3 protein, each entry keeping the most common DNA and genes. The sample table records roughly 1.5 million distinct CDR3 sequences; about 42% of these occur just once. The top ten constitute about 4% of the sample. Input material: blood. The receptors stem from a woman younger than 30 in good health.

This clonotype was detected a few times. V and J are TRBV12-3 or TRBV12-4 and TRBJ1-2; D gene ambiguous. V was pared by 9 bases and J by 8 bases, with 16 bases between. There are 12 residues in the CDR3. The CDR3 DNA reads TGTGCCAGTCTACCGCGGGTGGGGGGCTACACCTTC. Protein: CASLPRVGGYTF.

This clonotype was picked up one time. The junction shows a germline mismatch at one end, possibly a read error. The V gene is TRBV25-1, the J gene TRBJ2-4, with no clear D. CDR1 is MGHDK and CDR2 is SYGVNS in the germline V gene. The CDR3 is 15 residues long. CDR3 DNA sequence: TGTGCCAGCAGTGAAGCAGCCAGAGCCGAAAACATTCAGTACTTC. This translates into CASSEAARAENIQYF.

J is TRBJ2-3 and V is TRBV7-2, with D uncertain. Per the germline V gene, CDR1 is SGHTA and CDR2 is FQGNSA. The V end lost 0 bases, the J end lost 3 bases, and 10 bases lay between the germline ends. There are 15 residues in the CDR3. The CDR3 reads CASSLALGETDTQYF. The DNA for the CDR3 is TGTGCCAGCAGCTTAGCGTTGGGCGAAACAGATACGCAGTATTTT.

This clonotype has a handful of counts. J is TRBJ1-2 and V is TRBV20-1, with no clear D. Germline V gene sequence: CDR1 DFQATT, CDR2 SNEGSKA (reference sequence). V lost 3 bases and J 4 bases, leaving 12 bases between the germline ends. This CDR3 has 13 residues. The CDR3 nucleotides are TGCAGTGCTAGGGGAGGGAGCGGCTATGGCTACACCTTC. Protein product: CSARGGSGYGYTF.

The chain is built from TRBV27 and TRBJ2-5; TRBD2 aligns across 7 bases. From germline, CDR1 is MNHEY and CDR2 SMNVEV (reference sequence). The V gene end was trimmed by 5 bases and the J gene end by 11 bases; junction bases not matched to a gene: 11. The CDR3 totals 13 residues. CDR3 nucleotide sequence: TGTGCCAGCAGTGTGCAGGGACTAAATGAGCAGTACTTC. This codes for CASSVQGLNEQYF.

The V call is TRBV20-1, the J call TRBJ2-3; perhaps D is TRBD1 or TRBD2 (6 bases each). Trimming took 2 bases from V and 4 from J, leaving 19 bases between them. The V gene's germline CDR1 is DFQATT and CDR2 SNEGSKA (reference sequence). CDR3 length: 16 amino acids. CDR3 amino acids: CSARPLGGGHPDTQYF. CDR3 DNA: TGCAGTGCTAGACCCCTTGGAGGGGGGCATCCAGATACGCAGTATTTT.

The chain recombines TRBV27 with TRBJ2-1, with D unclear. Trimming removed 2 bases at V and 11 bases at J, with 16 bases between. CDR1 and CDR2 from the germline V gene are MNHEY and SMNVEV (reference sequence). The CDR3 is 14 residues long. CDR3 bases: TGTGCCAGCAGTTTAGGGGATAGCCCAGGAAAGCAGTTCTTC. Translation: CASSLGDSPGKQFF.

This clonotype was picked up a small number of times. The V call is TRBV9, the J call TRBJ2-1, with D possibly being TRBD1 (5 bases). Trimming cost V 0 bases and J 7 bases, with 11 bases left between them. CDR1 SGDLS and CDR2 YYNGEE come from the germline V gene. The CDR3 spans 14 residues. As DNA, the CDR3 is TGTGCCAGCAGCGTAGTTCAGGGATCGAATGAGCAGTTCTTC. As protein: CASSVVQGSNEQFF.

This clonotype was seen a few times. The chain carries TRBV20-1 and TRBJ2-5; a weak D match, TRBD2 (5 bases). CDR1 is DFQATT, CDR2 SNEGSKA, per germline (reference sequence). This CDR3 comprises 12 residues. Trimming shortened V by 5 bases and J by 5 bases, and 12 bases separated the two germline ends. The DNA of the CDR3 is TGCAGTGCTCTCGGGAATCAGGAGACCCAGTACTTC. The encoded protein is CSALGNQETQYF.

The chain joins TRBV20-1 to TRBJ2-1; 8 nucleotides line up with TRBD2. This CDR3 has 15 residues. Germline V CDR1 and CDR2: DFQATT, SNEGSKA (reference sequence). V shed 3 bases, J shed 7 bases, and the junction held 11 bases outside the gene matches. CDR3 protein: CSARVTGLVINEQFF. The DNA for the CDR3 is TGCAGTGCTAGGGTAACGGGACTAGTGATAAATGAGCAGTTCTTC.

The chain employs TRBV20-1 and TRBJ2-7; the match to TRBD2 covers 8 bases. This CDR3 contains 14 residues. Germline V gives CDR1 DFQATT, CDR2 SNEGSKA (reference sequence). With V trimmed by 2 bases and J by 6 bases, 9 bases remained unmatched. In DNA form, the CDR3 reads TGCAGTGCTAGATCAAGAGGCGGGACTAGCGAGCAGTACTTC. This codes for CSARSRGGTSEQYF.

The J gene is TRBJ2-1, the V gene TRBV2; 7 bases are a match to TRBD2. From germline, CDR1 is SNHLY and CDR2 FYNNEI. The CDR3 spans 15 residues. V lost 7 bases, J lost 8 bases, and 14 bases stayed unmatched. The CDR3 DNA follows: TGTGCCAGCACAATCAAGCGGGGTCGGGGGGATGAGCAGTTCTTC. This translates into CASTIKRGRGDEQFF.

This chain uses TRBV5-1 with TRBJ2-7; the D is unclear. Trimming cost V 0 bases and J 1 base, with 8 bases left between them. Germline values: CDR1 SGHRS, CDR2 YFSETQ. The CDR3 consists of 14 residues. CDR3 sequence reads: CASSLEDGSYEQYF. In DNA form, the CDR3 reads TGCGCCAGCAGCTTGGAAGACGGTTCCTACGAGCAGTACTTC.

This clonotype was detected only a few times. V and J are TRBV3-1 and TRBJ2-2; tentatively, D is TRBD1 (5 bases). This CDR3 has 15 amino acids. The V gene's germline CDR1 is LGHDT and CDR2 YNNKEL (reference sequence). Trimming removed 3 bases from V and 2 bases from J, with 10 bases in between. The CDR3 DNA reads as TGTGCCAGCAGCCATGGGGCCCTTAACACCGGGGAGCTGTTTTTT. Protein sequence: CASSHGALNTGELFF.

The chain links TRBV25-1 to TRBJ1-1; D gene unclear. The CDR3 length is 16 residues. With 1 base removed from V and 0 bases from J, the gap between germline ends came to 12 bases. CDR1 is MGHDK, CDR2 SYGVNS, per germline. CDR3 loop: CASSELGFGLNTEAFF. The DNA for the CDR3 is TGTGCCAGCAGTGAATTGGGGTTCGGCCTGAACACTGAAGCTTTCTTT.

The chain uses TRBV7-9 and TRBJ1-5; maybe TRBD1 (5 bases). Germline assignment: CDR1 SEHNR and CDR2 FQNEAQ (reference sequence). The CDR3 extends over 13 amino acids. Trimming removed 3 bases from V and 6 bases from J, with 9 bases in between. The CDR3 region has the DNA TGTGCCAGCAGCTTGACAGCTATTCAGCCCCAGCATTTT. Residues: CASSLTAIQPQHF.

This CDR3 is CASSVPPTKGVGNQPQHF. Here the CDR3 DNA reads TGTGCCAGCAGTGTTCCCCCCACTAAAGGCGTGGGCAATCAGCCCCAGCATTTT. This chain uses TRBV2 with TRBJ1-5, with D hard to call. The ends were cut back, 4 bases at V and 2 bases at J, with 21 bases in the middle. CDR3 length equals 18 residues. Germline lookup yields CDR1 SNHLY and CDR2 FYNNEI.

Points on this clonotype: A junction end diverges from the germline sequence, so it may reflect a read error. The gene calls are TRBV6-2 or TRBV6-3 and TRBJ1-2; 8 positions agree with TRBD1. Per germline, CDR1 MNHEY and CDR2 SVGEGT. The CDR3 extends over 13 amino acids. The chain's CDR3 is CACSEGQAYGYTF. DNA of the CDR3: TGTGCCTGCAGCGAGGGACAGGCCTATGGCTACACCTTC.

About this clonotype: The junction differs from germline at one of its ends, possibly a read error. This chain connects TRBV7-9 to TRBJ2-1, with TRBD1 matching over 7 bases. The CDR3 has 14 amino acids. Germline V gives CDR1 SEHNR, CDR2 FQNEAQ (reference sequence). CDR3 DNA: TGTGCCAGCAATACTTACAGGGGCTACAGTGAGCAGTTCTTC. Encoded protein: CASNTYRGYSEQFF.

This clonotype has only a few counts. The genes are TRBV12-3 or TRBV12-4 and TRBJ1-5; a possible D gene is TRBD1 (5 bases). The CDR3 consists of 13 residues. Between the trimmed V and J ends, which lost 2 bases and 6 bases, there was a span of 8 bases. The CDR3 DNA follows: TGTGCCAGCAGTTTACCAGGGAGTCAGCCCCAGCATTTT. It is translated as CASSLPGSQPQHF.

CDR3 region: CASSNGGGHLYEQYF. The CDR3 bases are TGTGCCAGCAGCAATGGCGGGGGGCATCTCTACGAGCAGTACTTC. The gene calls are TRBV7-2 and TRBJ2-4, with 8 bases lining up with TRBD2. The end of the DNA aligns better with TRBJ2-7, so the J call may be wrong. The CDR3 sequence is 15 residues long. Germline lookup yields CDR1 SGHTA and CDR2 FQGNSA.

There are many counts of this clonotype. The chain has TRBV29-1 and TRBJ2-7; 7 nucleotides match TRBD2. The V and J ends lost 0 bases and 3 bases, in that order; junction bases with no gene match: 8. This CDR3 has 15 residues. Germline V gives CDR1 SQVTM, CDR2 ANQGSEA. Written as DNA, the CDR3 is TGCAGCGTTGAAGACCGGACTAGATCCGACTACGAGCAGTACTTC. It is translated as CSVEDRTRSDYEQYF.

About this clonotype itself: A junction boundary mismatches the germline segment, possibly from a read error. The chain combines TRBV29-1 with TRBJ2-1, with 7 positions matching TRBD2. The CDR3 contains 14 residues. Per germline, CDR1 SQVTM and CDR2 ANQGSEA. CDR3 in DNA: TGCAGCGTTGAAGGCCGACTAGCTCCGAATGGGCAGTTCTTC. Amino acids: CSVEGRLAPNGQFF.

The chain links TRBV9 to TRBJ2-3; D possibly matches TRBD1 or TRBD2 (5 bases each). V dropped 1 base and J dropped 2 bases, with 17 bases sitting between them. Germline CDR1 reads SGDLS; CDR2 reads YYNGEE. This CDR3 contains 17 residues. As DNA, the CDR3 is TGTGCCAGCAGCGTACGGGGCTACACCACTTTCACAGATACGCAGTATTTT. Its translation is CASSVRGYTTFTDTQYF.

The gene calls are TRBV10-3 and TRBJ2-1; the match to TRBD2 covers 12 bases. This CDR3 is built from 15 residues. The germline V gene has CDR1 ENHRY and CDR2 SYGVKD. V shed 2 bases, J shed 7 bases, and the junction held 3 bases outside the gene matches. As DNA, the CDR3 is TGTGCCATCAGTGAGGAACTAGCGGGGGGAAATGAGCAGTTCTTC. It translates to CAISEELAGGNEQFF.

This chain connects TRBV6-2 or TRBV6-3 to TRBJ2-1; D might be TRBD2 (5 bases). The germline CDR1 and CDR2 sequences are MNHEY and SVGEGT. CDR3 length: 12 residues. Between the trimmed V and J ends, which lost 4 bases and 7 bases, there was a span of 8 bases. DNA for the CDR3: TGTGCCAGCAGTTGGAGGAGTAATGAGCAGTTCTTC. The encoded protein is CASSWRSNEQFF.

This chain links TRBV21-1 with TRBJ2-1. TRBV21-1 is a known pseudogene. The CDR3 sequence is 18 residues long. CDR3 nucleotide sequence: TGTGCCAGCAGCAAAGCGCGCCCAAAACAGACACTTTACAATGAGCAGTTCTTC. Its protein is CASSKARPKQTLYNEQFF.

The V gene is TRBV7-3, the J gene TRBJ2-3; tentatively, D is TRBD1 or TRBD2 (5 bases each). CDR3 length: 13 amino acids. The germline V and J ends were trimmed by 6 bases and 5 bases, with 12 bases remaining between them. Germline V CDR1 and CDR2: SGHTA, FQGTGA. The CDR3 coding sequence is TGTGCCAGCAGTTTGATTGGGGGAGATACGCAGTATTTT. As protein: CASSLIGGDTQYF.

This clonotype has more than one count but fewer than ten. The CDR3 spells CASSRLRGRTDTQYF. The CDR3 DNA reads TGTGCCAGCAGCCGACTTAGGGGCCGCACAGATACGCAGTATTTT. This chain uses TRBV7-2 with TRBJ2-3; tentative D call: TRBD1 (5 bases). V was pared by 5 bases and J by 1 base, with 13 bases between. Per germline, CDR1 SGHTA and CDR2 FQGNSA. CDR3 size: 15 residues.

The chain combines TRBV6-1 with TRBJ1-4; D remains unclear. V lost 6 bases to trimming and J lost 11 bases, with 16 bases between them. Looked up from germline, CDR1 is MNHNS and CDR2 is SASEGT. This CDR3 spans 13 amino acids. The CDR3 spells CASRATAMGKLFF. The CDR3 DNA sequence: TGTGCCAGCAGAGCGACGGCCATGGGGAAACTGTTTTTT.

This clonotype was counted a few times. The V gene is TRBV7-2, the J gene TRBJ2-7, with TRBD2 matching 14 bases. Trimming took 3 bases from V and 3 from J; bases not matched to a gene: 10. The CDR3 extends over 18 amino acids. In germline, CDR1 is SGHTA, CDR2 FQGNSA. The CDR3 here is CASSFSPGLAGGYYEQYF. CDR3 coding DNA: TGTGCCAGCAGCTTTTCCCCTGGACTAGCGGGGGGTTACTACGAGCAGTACTTC.